What follows are 15 T cell receptor beta chains derived from one specimen sequenced in a study of blood T cells in healthy people across ages. Next came a second PCR, run for 7 to 11 cycles, which used a sample-barcoded 5' primer along with a J-beta primer mix. TCRdb reanalysed the 5' RACE reads using MiXCR and keeps one entry per CDR3 protein. The table lists about 770,000 distinct CDR3 sequences, about 42% of them singletons. Sequenced material: blood. All receptors derive from a man between 60 and 75 years old in good health.

The J gene is TRBJ2-1, the V gene TRBV15; D is ambiguous. The DNA end favors TRBJ2-7, so the J call may be wrong. The CDR3 extends over 12 amino acids. Looked up from germline, CDR1 is LNHNV and CDR2 is YYDKDF (reference sequence). CDR3 sequence reads: CATSSINNEQYF. Written as DNA, the CDR3 is TGTGCCACCAGCTCCATAAACAATGAGCAGTACTTC.

This chain links TRBV7-9 with TRBJ2-5; 7 bases agree with TRBD2. From germline, CDR1 is SEHNR and CDR2 FQNEAQ (reference sequence). With 1 base clipped from V and 4 bases from J, the junction kept 12 bases outside the gene matches. This CDR3 has 17 amino acids. CDR3 sequence (DNA): TGTGCCAGCAGCTTAGGGAGGGCTAGCGGCTTCCCAGAGACCCAGTACTTC. Residues: CASSLGRASGFPETQYF.

The V and J genes are TRBV6-2 or TRBV6-3 and TRBJ2-3; D is perhaps TRBD1 (6 bases). With 1 base removed from V and 1 base from J, the gap between germline ends came to 6 bases. Germline V gene lookup returns CDR1 MNHEY and CDR2 SVGEGT. The CDR3 is 14 amino acids. CDR3 sequence (DNA): TGTGCCAGCAGTTACTACAGGGGCACAGATACGCAGTATTTT. Its translation is CASSYYRGTDTQYF.

This sequence joins TRBV7-9 and TRBJ2-3; 8 bases agree with TRBD2. V was pared by 5 bases and J by 2 bases, with 6 bases of the junction left unmatched. The CDR3 contains 15 residues. The V gene's germline CDR1 is SEHNR and CDR2 FQNEAQ (reference sequence). CDR3 nucleotide sequence: TGTGCCAGCAGCACCACTAGCGGAACCACAGATACGCAGTATTTT. Translation: CASSTTSGTTDTQYF.

The gene calls are TRBV5-1 and TRBJ2-7; 7 bases are shared with TRBD1. Germline trimming cut 5 bases from V and 7 bases from J; bases unmatched to any gene: 15. The germline gives CDR1 SGHRS, CDR2 YFSETQ. There are 15 residues in the CDR3. Here the CDR3 DNA reads TGCGCCAGCAGAGAGACAGGGTTAGTCTACAATGAGCAGTACTTC. This encodes CASRETGLVYNEQYF.

The chain employs TRBV5-6 and TRBJ1-4, with D maybe TRBD1 (5 bases). Trimming took off 4 bases at V and 4 bases at J, with 17 bases between the two ends. Germline CDR1 and CDR2: SGHDT and YYEEEE. This CDR3 spans 16 amino acids. The CDR3 loop is CASSLSSGSLNEKLFF. CDR3 nucleotide sequence: TGTGCCAGCAGCCTAAGCTCAGGGTCACTTAATGAAAAACTGTTTTTT. The variable domain in full, completed from reference TRBV5-6 and TRBJ1-4, reads DAGVTQSPTHLIKTRGQQVTLRCSPKSGHDTVSWYQQALGQGPQFIFQYYEEEERQRGNFPDRFSGHQFPNYSSELNVNALLLGDSALYLCASSLSSGSLNEKLFFGSGTQLSVL.

This chain connects TRBV6-5 to TRBJ2-7, with 7 bases identical to TRBD2. Germline V CDR1 and CDR2: MNHEY, SVGAGI. Losses at the gene ends were 7 bases for V and 12 bases for J; bases not matched to a gene: 9. The CDR3 consists of 11 residues. This chain's CDR3 is CASTESGGGYF. Here the CDR3 DNA reads TGTGCCAGCACGGAAAGCGGCGGGGGGTACTTC.

The chain employs TRBV10-3 and TRBJ2-3; 12 positions match TRBD2. This CDR3 contains 15 residues. From germline, CDR1 is ENHRY and CDR2 SYGVKD. The V gene end was trimmed by 4 bases and the J gene end by 1 base; junction bases not matched to a gene: 0. CDR3 coding DNA: TGTGCCATCAGTGGGACTAGCGGGGGCACAGATACGCAGTATTTT. This codes for CAISGTSGGTDTQYF.

The V call is TRBV11-3, the J call TRBJ2-1, with TRBD1 identical over 7 bases. The junction had 5 bases not matched to a gene; V was cut back by 9 bases and J by 3 bases. Per the germline V gene, CDR1 is SGHNT and CDR2 is YENEEA. The CDR3 runs 13 residues. This CDR3 reads CASMGDSYNEQFF. The CDR3 nucleotides are TGTGCCAGTATGGGGGACAGCTACAATGAGCAGTTCTTC.

This clonotype was seen just once. The V gene is TRBV14, the J gene TRBJ2-5; perhaps TRBD2 as D (5 bases). Germline CDR1 reads SGHDN; CDR2 reads FVKESK. Trimming took off 1 base at V and 6 bases at J, with 9 bases between the two ends. The length of the CDR3 is 13 residues. This chain's CDR3 is CASSQGPGKTQYF. CDR3 coding DNA: TGTGCCAGCAGCCAAGGGCCGGGAAAGACCCAGTACTTC.

The chain carries TRBV12-3 or TRBV12-4 and TRBJ1-5, with D tentatively TRBD1 (6 bases). The CDR3 totals 14 residues. With 3 bases removed from V and 3 bases from J, the gap between germline ends came to 9 bases. Here the CDR3 reads CASSLYRDNQPQHF. The CDR3 nucleotides are TGTGCCAGCAGTTTGTACAGGGACAATCAGCCCCAGCATTTT.

This clonotype has only a few counts. V and J are TRBV11-2 and TRBJ2-3, with 12 positions matching TRBD2. V shed 1 base and J 4 bases; nucleotides not matched to a gene: 3. This CDR3 is 16 amino acids long. Germline V CDR1 and CDR2: SGHAT, FQNNGV. The CDR3 DNA reads TGTGCCAGCAGCTTAGTACTAGCGGGGGGCCCAGATACGCAGTATTTT. Its translation is CASSLVLAGGPDTQYF.

The chain recombines TRBV6-5 with TRBJ1-2, with D possibly TRBD1 on 5 matching bases. Germline lookup yields CDR1 MNHEY and CDR2 SVGAGI. This CDR3 has 15 amino acids. With 5 bases removed from V and 0 bases from J, the gap between germline ends came to 13 bases. The CDR3 region is CASSSTGSANYGYTF. DNA for the CDR3: TGTGCCAGCAGTAGTACAGGTTCAGCTAACTATGGCTACACCTTC.

This clonotype is a singleton in its sample. J is TRBJ2-7 and V is TRBV3-1; the D gene is possibly TRBD2 (5 bases). This CDR3 has 14 residues. V lost 6 bases, J lost 2 bases, and 14 bases lay in between. Germline CDR1 LGHDT, CDR2 YNNKEL (reference sequence). Written as DNA, the CDR3 is TGTGCCAGCAGGGCATCAGCGGCTACCTACGAGCAGTACTTC. This sequence encodes CASRASAATYEQYF.

The chain links TRBV20-1 to TRBJ2-5, with D unresolved. Looked up from germline, CDR1 is DFQATT and CDR2 is SNEGSKA (reference sequence). Trimming took off 2 bases at V and 2 bases at J, with 12 bases between the two ends. The CDR3 is made up of 14 amino acids. Here the CDR3 DNA reads TGCAGTGCTAGATTGGATTTGTGGCAAGAGACCCAGTACTTC. Residues: CSARLDLWQETQYF.